The 24 T cell receptor beta chains presented below share a single source sample, sequenced in a study of patients and donors after allogeneic stem cell transplantation. Via MiXCR, TCRdb re-called the RT-PCR reads, giving one row per CDR3 protein. In the table there are about a million distinct CDR3 sequences, more than 15% of which are singletons. The sample comprised blood, either unsorted or a sorted T cell fraction (not recorded which). The receptors shown here come from a human donor who was either an allogeneic HSCT recipient or a stem cell or donor lymphocyte infusion donor (not recorded which). It is not recorded whose cells these are; they may come from a transplant donor.

The CDR3 DNA follows: TGTGCCAGCACTAGGTCGGGCCAGTCTTACGAGCAGTACTTC. This codes for CASTRSGQSYEQYF. The gene calls are TRBV6-1 and TRBJ2-7; D is uncertain. Per germline, CDR1 MNHNS and CDR2 SASEGT. Trimming cost V 7 bases and J 4 bases, with 17 bases left between them. The CDR3 length is 14 residues.

The CDR3 region has the DNA TGTGCCAGCAGTTATAGGGGTGGAAACTACGAGCAGTACTTC. This codes for CASSYRGGNYEQYF. V usage is TRBV6-2 or TRBV6-3 and J usage is TRBJ2-7; tentatively, D is TRBD1 (5 bases). The CDR3 consists of 14 residues. CDR1 MNHEY and CDR2 SVGEGT come from the germline V gene. The V gene lost 3 bases and the J gene lost 3 bases, with 12 bases spanning the gap.

This clonotype has a handful of counts. This rearrangement joins TRBV4-1 to TRBJ2-7; possible D gene TRBD2, 6 bases. In germline, CDR1 is MGHRA, CDR2 YSYEKL. The CDR3 covers 16 residues. Between the trimmed V and J ends, which lost 3 bases and 3 bases, there was a span of 18 bases. The DNA of the CDR3 is TGCGCCAGCAGCCATTCCCGTTTGCGGGGCCTCTACGAGCAGTACTTC. Translating it yields CASSHSRLRGLYEQYF.

This clonotype has just a few counts. The rearrangement joins TRBV7-9 to TRBJ2-1, with 11 bases aligning to TRBD2. CDR1 and CDR2 from the germline V gene are SEHNR and FQNEAQ (reference sequence). The CDR3 covers 17 residues. The ends lost 4 bases at V and 0 bases at J; junction bases unmatched: 5. This CDR3 is CASSWLTSGASYNEQFF. DNA of the CDR3: TGTGCCAGCAGCTGGCTGACTAGCGGGGCCTCCTACAATGAGCAGTTCTTC.

The chain carries TRBV12-3 or TRBV12-4 and TRBJ1-1; 8 nucleotides match TRBD1. The V segment lost 4 bases and the J segment 1 base; nucleotides outside the gene matches: 5. The length of the CDR3 is 15 residues. CDR3: CASSWRQGANTEAFF. The CDR3, as DNA: TGTGCCAGCAGTTGGAGGCAGGGGGCGAACACTGAAGCTTTCTTT.

This clonotype was seen at least ten times. The chain joins TRBV12-3 or TRBV12-4 to TRBJ2-3, with 7 bases lining up with TRBD2. V gave up 6 bases and J gave up 14 bases; unmatched junction bases: 14. The CDR3 has 13 residues. CDR3 DNA: TGTGCCAGCAGCTCGGTAGGAGCGGGACTAACGTATTTT. Translated, it gives CASSSVGAGLTYF.

This clonotype was observed a handful of times. The rearrangement uses TRBV5-1 and TRBJ2-2, with D possibly matching TRBD2 (5 bases). Trimming shortened V by 0 bases and J by 4 bases, and 16 bases separated the two germline ends. This CDR3 is built from 17 residues. CDR1 SGHRS and CDR2 YFSETQ come from the germline V gene. The CDR3 DNA is TGCGCCAGCAGCTTGGGGGTGGCGTCGAGGGCCACCGGGGAGCTGTTTTTT. This translates into CASSLGVASRATGELFF. Full variable domain (rest looked up from reference TRBV5-1 and TRBJ2-2): KAGVTQTPRYLIKTRGQQVTLSCSPISGHRSVSWYQQTPGQGLQFLFEYFSETQRNKGNFPGRFSGRQFSNSRSEMNVSTLELGDSALYLCASSLGVASRATGELFFGEGSRLTVL.

The sample holds one count of this clonotype. This chain links TRBV5-1 with TRBJ2-7, with TRBD2 matching over 7 bases. Germline values: CDR1 SGHRS, CDR2 YFSETQ. V shed 0 bases, J shed 7 bases, and the junction held 7 bases outside the gene matches. This CDR3 has 14 amino acids. This CDR3 reads CASSLGARGVEQYF. In DNA, the CDR3 is TGCGCCAGCAGCTTGGGTGCCCGGGGGGTTGAGCAGTACTTC.

This clonotype has just a few counts. As DNA, the CDR3 is TGTGCCAGCAGTCCCCGGGACGGGGCTGGCTACACCTTC. Translating gives CASSPRDGAGYTF. The rearrangement uses TRBV6-1 and TRBJ1-2; TRBD1 might be the D (5 bases). V was pared by 5 bases and J by 7 bases, with 14 bases between. The CDR3 covers 13 residues. From germline, CDR1 is MNHNS and CDR2 SASEGT.

The V and J genes are TRBV5-1 and TRBJ1-1, with unresolved D. The germline V gene has CDR1 SGHRS and CDR2 YFSETQ. The CDR3 runs to 15 residues. V lost 4 bases and J 2 bases, leaving 15 bases between the germline ends. CDR3 amino acids: CASSTTSWKNTEAFF. The CDR3 nucleotides are TGCGCCAGCAGCACTACAAGTTGGAAAAACACTGAAGCTTTCTTT.

This chain connects TRBV27 to TRBJ1-2, with D perhaps TRBD1 (6 bases). The CDR3 extends over 14 amino acids. Trimming left V 0 bases short and J 6 bases short, with 11 bases between. Germline V CDR1 and CDR2: MNHEY, SMNVEV (reference sequence). The CDR3 protein is CASSLSPRGDGYTF. CDR3 nucleotide sequence: TGTGCCAGCAGTTTATCTCCCAGGGGCGATGGCTACACCTTC.

The CDR3 DNA reads as TGCAGTGCTAGAGAGGACAGGGGGATTGGTGAAAAACTGTTTTTT. It specifies CSAREDRGIGEKLFF. The chain recombines TRBV20-1 with TRBJ1-4; 10 nucleotides match TRBD1. The length of the CDR3 is 15 residues. Germline V CDR1 and CDR2: DFQATT, SNEGSKA (reference sequence). Trimming removed 0 bases from V and 7 bases from J; junction bases left unmatched: 5.

This chain connects TRBV19 to TRBJ1-5; D unclear. Germline V gives CDR1 LNHDA, CDR2 SQIVND (reference sequence). The length of the CDR3 is 17 residues. V was trimmed by 1 base and J by 0 bases, leaving 13 bases between them. The CDR3 DNA is TGTGCCAGTAGTATAGGCATCGGGGTTTATAGCAATCAGCCCCAGCATTTT. This translates into CASSIGIGVYSNQPQHF.

This clonotype has just a few counts. V gene TRBV5-1 combines with J gene TRBJ2-1; TRBD2 matches at 13 bases. The germline V gene encodes CDR1 SGHRS and CDR2 YFSETQ. Trimming removed 0 bases from V and 10 bases from J; junction bases left unmatched: 7. The CDR3 is made up of 16 amino acids. CDR3 sequence reads: CASSLEAGLAGNEQFF. CDR3 in DNA: TGCGCCAGCAGCTTGGAAGCGGGACTAGCGGGAAACGAGCAGTTCTTC.

The chain's CDR3 is CASSPLLSGNTIYF. CDR3 DNA sequence: TGTGCCAGCAGCCCCCTCCTCTCTGGAAACACCATATATTTT. The chain couples TRBV6-1 to TRBJ1-3; no firm D call. Germline V gene data show CDR1 as MNHNS and CDR2 as SASEGT. CDR3 size: 14 residues. The V and J ends lost 6 bases and 0 bases respectively, with 9 bases between them.

V is TRBV12-3 or TRBV12-4 and J is TRBJ1-5; D uncertain. The CDR3 length is 15 residues. The V end lost 2 bases, the J end lost 5 bases, and 13 bases lay between the germline ends. This CDR3 is CASSLIGKGYQPQHF. For the CDR3, the DNA is TGTGCCAGCAGTTTAATTGGGAAGGGTTATCAGCCCCAGCATTTT.

This clonotype has a handful of counts. The chain joins TRBV9 to TRBJ2-1, with TRBD1 matching over 9 bases. The CDR3 consists of 15 residues. Germline V gives CDR1 SGDLS, CDR2 YYNGEE. The trim removed 2 bases at V and 7 bases at J, leaving 7 bases unmatched. The CDR3 region is CASSVRDRDMNEQFF. In DNA, the CDR3 is TGTGCCAGCAGCGTCCGGGACAGGGATATGAATGAGCAGTTCTTC.

This clonotype came up a few times. The rearrangement joins TRBV15 to TRBJ2-4; 8 nucleotides agree with TRBD1. J gave up 1 base and V 1 base, and 9 bases lay outside the gene matches. CDR1 and CDR2 (germline): LNHNV, YYDKDF (reference sequence). This CDR3 has 18 residues. The CDR3 region has the DNA TGTGCCACCAGCAGAGTCCCAGTTCGGACAGGGGCCAAAAACATTCAGTACTTC. Translating gives CATSRVPVRTGAKNIQYF.

This clonotype was observed a handful of times. The genes are TRBV9 and TRBJ2-5, with D perhaps TRBD1 or TRBD2 (7 bases each). Trimming took 5 bases from V and 4 from J, leaving 15 bases between them. The CDR3 extends over 14 amino acids. Germline V lookup: CDR1 SGDLS, CDR2 YYNGEE. CDR3: CASSGPGGGETQYF. The CDR3 DNA is TGTGCCAGCAGTGGCCCAGGGGGGGGAGAGACCCAGTACTTC.

There are a few counts of this clonotype. The gene calls are TRBV6-1 and TRBJ1-2; D is perhaps TRBD1 (5 bases). In germline, CDR1 is MNHNS, CDR2 SASEGT. This CDR3 spans 13 amino acids. The V end lost 7 bases, the J end lost 0 bases, and 9 bases lay between the germline ends. CDR3 nucleotides: TGTGCCAGCAACCCGACAGCTAACTATGGCTACACCTTC. It translates to CASNPTANYGYTF.

J is TRBJ1-1 and V is TRBV5-1; no definite D call. The CDR3 sequence is 16 residues long. Germline V CDR1 and CDR2: SGHRS, YFSETQ. V shed 4 bases and J shed 3 bases, with 19 bases lying between them. In DNA, the CDR3 is TGCGCCAGCAGCCACTCCCTGGGTGCGAGGGACACTGAAGCTTTCTTT. It specifies CASSHSLGARDTEAFF.

V and J are TRBV18 and TRBJ1-5; 7 bases line up with TRBD1. Germline assignment: CDR1 KGHSH and CDR2 LQKENI. V shed 6 bases, J shed 7 bases, and the junction held 12 bases outside the gene matches. This CDR3 region has 15 residues. The CDR3 DNA sequence: TGTGCCAGCTCGGCGAGTGAGGGGGCTGGGCAGCCCCAGCATTTT. The encoded protein is CASSASEGAGQPQHF.

The V gene is TRBV11-1, the J gene TRBJ2-3, with 8 bases lining up with TRBD2. This CDR3 is built from 15 residues. Germline-derived CDR1 and CDR2 are SGHAT and FQDESV (reference sequence). V lost 7 bases to trimming and J lost 0 bases; unmatched junction nucleotides: 6. The chain's CDR3 is CASNERGTSTDTQYF. The CDR3 region has the DNA TGTGCCAGCAATGAGCGGGGGACTAGCACAGATACGCAGTATTTT. The full variable domain, with the rest looked up from reference TRBV11-1 and TRBJ2-3, is EAEVAQSPRYKITEKSQAVAFWCDPISGHATLYWYRQILGQGPELLVQFQDESVVDDSQLPKDRFSAERLKGVDSTLKIQPAELGDSAMYLCASNERGTSTDTQYFGPGTRLTVL.

V gene TRBV19 combines with J gene TRBJ2-1; a possible D gene is TRBD2 (7 bases). CDR1 is LNHDA and CDR2 is SQIVND in the germline V gene (reference sequence). This CDR3 comprises 16 residues. V was trimmed by 3 bases and J by 4 bases, leaving 16 bases between them. CDR3 nucleotides: TGTGCCAGTAGTATTGTGGCGGGGGCCACATACAATGAGCAGTTCTTC. Translating gives CASSIVAGATYNEQFF.